This T cell receptor beta chain was recovered during a study of CD8 T cells in Susac syndrome. Sequencing of TCR beta drew on CD8+ and CD4+ T cells from blood. The trim removed 5 bases at V and 9 bases at J, leaving 19 bases unmatched. The CDR3 sequence is 19 residues long. CDR1 LNHNV and CDR2 YYDKDF come from the germline V gene (reference sequence). With random hexamers, 0.5 to 1 ug RNA was reverse transcribed. TCRdb analysed the immunoSEQ multiplex PCR reads with MiXCR anew, one entry per CDR3 protein. The profile shows approximately 110,000 distinct CDR3 sequences, approximately 95% of them singletons.

Sequencing was done on a sample of CD8+ T cells from PBMCs. The receptor comes from a human donor with multiple sclerosis. The V call is TRBV15, the J call TRBJ2-1; TRBD2 matches 13 bases. The CDR3: CATSPTSGGPEPPFGEQFF. The CDR3 DNA reads TGTGCCACCAGCCCGACTAGCGGGGGGCCCGAACCCCCGTTTGGTGAGCAGTTCTTC.